This T cell receptor (beta chain) originates from a study of metastatic and nonmetastatic thyroid tumors. Background on the study: Blood and tumor or nodule tissue repertoires from malignant and benign thyroid patients were compared.

This clone turned up a few times. TCRdb reanalyzed the PCR reads via MiXCR. Here the sample spans some 18,000 clones, approximately 24% being singletons. The germline gives CDR1 LNHDA, CDR2 SQIVND (reference sequence). This CDR3 is built from 15 residues. V lost 6 bases and J lost 0; bases outside the gene matches: 6. Before thyroid surgery, none of the patients had received any treatment. The TCR originated in a male donor with papillary thyroid cancer or a benign thyroid nodule (not recorded which). Some clones in this sample may be carry-over from other donors' samples. Material: tumor tissue. The gene calls are TRBV19 and TRBJ1-2, with TRBD1 matching over 8 bases. The CDR3 bases are TGTGCCAGTAGGGGGACAGGACCTCCTAACTATGGCTACACCTTC. This sequence encodes CASRGTGPPNYGYTF.